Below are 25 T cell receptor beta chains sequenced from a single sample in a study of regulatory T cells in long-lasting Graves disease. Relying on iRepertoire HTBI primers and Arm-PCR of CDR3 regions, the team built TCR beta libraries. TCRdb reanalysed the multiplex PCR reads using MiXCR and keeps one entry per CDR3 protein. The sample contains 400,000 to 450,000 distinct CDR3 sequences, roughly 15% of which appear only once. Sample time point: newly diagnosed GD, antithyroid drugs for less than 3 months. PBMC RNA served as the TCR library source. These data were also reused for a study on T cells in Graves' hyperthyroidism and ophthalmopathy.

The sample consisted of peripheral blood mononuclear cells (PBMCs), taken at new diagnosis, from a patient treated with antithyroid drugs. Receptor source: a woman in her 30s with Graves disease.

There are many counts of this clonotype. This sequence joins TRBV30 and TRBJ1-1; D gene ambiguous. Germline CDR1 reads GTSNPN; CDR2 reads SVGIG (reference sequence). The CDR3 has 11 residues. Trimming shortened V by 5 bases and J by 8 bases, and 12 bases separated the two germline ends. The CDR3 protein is CAWGRSPEAFF. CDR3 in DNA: TGTGCCTGGGGGCGTTCCCCCGAAGCTTTCTTT.

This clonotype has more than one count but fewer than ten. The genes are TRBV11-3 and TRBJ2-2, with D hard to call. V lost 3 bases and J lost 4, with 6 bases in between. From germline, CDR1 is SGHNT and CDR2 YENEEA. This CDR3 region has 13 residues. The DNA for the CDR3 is TGTGCCAGCAGCTTTAGCCTCACCGGGGAGCTGTTTTTT. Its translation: CASSFSLTGELFF.

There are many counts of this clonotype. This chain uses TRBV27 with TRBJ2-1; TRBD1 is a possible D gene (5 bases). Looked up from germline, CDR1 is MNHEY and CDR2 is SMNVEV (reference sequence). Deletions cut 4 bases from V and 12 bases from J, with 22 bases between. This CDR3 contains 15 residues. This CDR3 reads CASSSYSTTAQGQFF. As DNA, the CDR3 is TGTGCCAGCAGTTCCTACTCTACCACGGCCCAGGGGCAGTTCTTC.

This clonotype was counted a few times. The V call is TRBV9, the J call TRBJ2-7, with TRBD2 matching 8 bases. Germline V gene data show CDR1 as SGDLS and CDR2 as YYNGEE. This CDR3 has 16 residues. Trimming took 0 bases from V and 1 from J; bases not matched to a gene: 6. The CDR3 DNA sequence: TGTGCCAGCAGCGTAGGTCGGGAGGGCGATTCCTACGAGCAGTACTTC. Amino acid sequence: CASSVGREGDSYEQYF.

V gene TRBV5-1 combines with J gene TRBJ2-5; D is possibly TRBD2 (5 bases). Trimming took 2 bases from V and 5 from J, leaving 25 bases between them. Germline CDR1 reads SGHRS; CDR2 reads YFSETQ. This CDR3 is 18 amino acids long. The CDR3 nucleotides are TGCGCCAGCAGCTTAGGGAGTTGGGTAAGAACGGCAAAGGAGACCCAGTACTTC. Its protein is CASSLGSWVRTAKETQYF.

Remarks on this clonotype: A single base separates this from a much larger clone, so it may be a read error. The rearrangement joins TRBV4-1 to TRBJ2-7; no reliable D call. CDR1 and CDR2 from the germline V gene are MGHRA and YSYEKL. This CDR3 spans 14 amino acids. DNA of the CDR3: TGCGCCAGCAGCCCACACCTCAGCTCCTACGAGCTGTACTTC. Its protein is CASSPHLSSYELYF.

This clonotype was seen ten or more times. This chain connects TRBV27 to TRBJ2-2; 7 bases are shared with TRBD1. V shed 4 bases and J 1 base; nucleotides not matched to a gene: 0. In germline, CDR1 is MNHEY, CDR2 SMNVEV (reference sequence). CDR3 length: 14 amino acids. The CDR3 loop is CASSWTGNTGELFF. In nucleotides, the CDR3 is TGTGCCAGCAGTTGGACAGGGAACACCGGGGAGCTGTTTTTT.

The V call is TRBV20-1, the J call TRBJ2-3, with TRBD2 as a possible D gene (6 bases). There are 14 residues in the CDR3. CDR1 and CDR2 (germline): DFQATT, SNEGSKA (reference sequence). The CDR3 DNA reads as TGCAGCCGTTCAAAGGGAGGCCTCACAGATACGCAGTATTTT. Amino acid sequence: CSRSKGGLTDTQYF.

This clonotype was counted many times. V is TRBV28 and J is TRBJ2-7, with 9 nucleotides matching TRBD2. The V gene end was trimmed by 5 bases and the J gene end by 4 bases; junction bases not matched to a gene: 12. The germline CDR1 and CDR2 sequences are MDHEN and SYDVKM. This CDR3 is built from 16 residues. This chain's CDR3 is CASSPRDVAGDYEQYF. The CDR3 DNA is TGTGCCAGCAGTCCCCGCGACGTAGCGGGAGATTACGAGCAGTACTTC.

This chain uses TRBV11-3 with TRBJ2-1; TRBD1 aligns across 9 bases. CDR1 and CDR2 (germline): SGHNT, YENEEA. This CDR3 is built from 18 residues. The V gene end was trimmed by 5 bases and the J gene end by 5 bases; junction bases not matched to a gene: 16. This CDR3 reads CASSEDRGLSNPNNEQFF. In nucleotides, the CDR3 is TGTGCCAGCAGCGAGGACAGGGGCCTATCGAACCCAAACAATGAGCAGTTCTTC.

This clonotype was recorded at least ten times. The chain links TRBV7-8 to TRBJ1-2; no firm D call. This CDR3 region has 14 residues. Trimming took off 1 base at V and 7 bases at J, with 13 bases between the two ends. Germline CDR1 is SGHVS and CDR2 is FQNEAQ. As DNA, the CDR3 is TGTGCCAGCAGCTTAGTACTGGTTGGTGGTGGCTACACCTTC. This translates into CASSLVLVGGGYTF.

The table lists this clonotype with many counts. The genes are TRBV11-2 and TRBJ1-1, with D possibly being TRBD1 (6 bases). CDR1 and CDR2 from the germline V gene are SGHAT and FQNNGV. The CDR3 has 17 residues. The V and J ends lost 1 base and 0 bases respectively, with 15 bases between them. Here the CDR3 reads CASSLVGTYGMNTEAFF. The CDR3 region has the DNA TGTGCCAGCAGCTTAGTTGGGACATATGGGATGAACACTGAAGCTTTCTTT.

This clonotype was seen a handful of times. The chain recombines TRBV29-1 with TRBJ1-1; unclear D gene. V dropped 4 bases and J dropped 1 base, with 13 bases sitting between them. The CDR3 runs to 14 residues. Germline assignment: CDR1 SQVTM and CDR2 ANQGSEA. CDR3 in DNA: TGCAGCGTTGTGACCTCCGGGAGGAACACTGAAGCTTTCTTT. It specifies CSVVTSGRNTEAFF. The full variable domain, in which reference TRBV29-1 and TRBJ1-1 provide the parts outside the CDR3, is SAVISQKPSRDICQRGTSLTIQCQVDSQVTMMFWYRQQPGQSLTLIATANQGSEATYESGFVIDKFPISRPNLTFSTLTVSNMSPEDSSIYLCSVVTSGRNTEAFFGQGTRLTVV.

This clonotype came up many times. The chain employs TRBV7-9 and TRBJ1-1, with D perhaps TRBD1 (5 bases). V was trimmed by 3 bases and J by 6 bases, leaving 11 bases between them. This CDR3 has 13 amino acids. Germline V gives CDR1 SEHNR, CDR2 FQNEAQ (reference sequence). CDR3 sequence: CASSFQWGSEAFF. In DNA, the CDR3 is TGTGCCAGCAGCTTCCAGTGGGGGTCTGAAGCTTTCTTT.

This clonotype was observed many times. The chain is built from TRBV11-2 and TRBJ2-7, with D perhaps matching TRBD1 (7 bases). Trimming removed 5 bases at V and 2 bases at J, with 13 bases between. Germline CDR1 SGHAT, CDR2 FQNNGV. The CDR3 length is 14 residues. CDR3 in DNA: TGTGCCAGCAGCCAGGGGGGAGCGGCCTACGAGCAGTACTTC. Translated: CASSQGGAAYEQYF.

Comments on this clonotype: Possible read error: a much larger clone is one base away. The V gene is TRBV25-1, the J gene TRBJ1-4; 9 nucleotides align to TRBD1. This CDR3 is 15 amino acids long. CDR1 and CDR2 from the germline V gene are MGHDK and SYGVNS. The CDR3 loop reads CAGSERDRDGEKLFF. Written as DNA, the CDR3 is TGTGCCGGCAGTGAACGGGACAGGGATGGCGAAAAACTGTTTTTT.

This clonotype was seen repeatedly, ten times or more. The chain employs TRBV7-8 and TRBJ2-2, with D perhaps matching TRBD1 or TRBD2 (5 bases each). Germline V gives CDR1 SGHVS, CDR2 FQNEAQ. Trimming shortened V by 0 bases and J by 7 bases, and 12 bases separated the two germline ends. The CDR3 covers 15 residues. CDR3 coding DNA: TGTGCCAGCAGCTTAGCGCTCAGGGAGAACGGGGAGCTGTTTTTT. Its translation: CASSLALRENGELFF. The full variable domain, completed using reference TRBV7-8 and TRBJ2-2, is GAGVSQSPRYKVAKRGQDVALRCDPISGHVSLFWYQQALGQGPEFLTYFQNEAQLDKSGLPSDRFFAERPEGSVSTLKIQRTQQEDSAVYLCASSLALRENGELFFGEGSRLTVL.

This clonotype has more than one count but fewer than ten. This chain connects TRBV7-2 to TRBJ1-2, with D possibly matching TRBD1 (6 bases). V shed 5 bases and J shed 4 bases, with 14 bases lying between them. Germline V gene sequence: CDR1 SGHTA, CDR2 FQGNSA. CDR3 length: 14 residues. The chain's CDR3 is CASSASRGLYGYTF. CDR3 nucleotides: TGTGCCAGCAGCGCTAGCCGGGGGCTCTATGGCTACACCTTC.

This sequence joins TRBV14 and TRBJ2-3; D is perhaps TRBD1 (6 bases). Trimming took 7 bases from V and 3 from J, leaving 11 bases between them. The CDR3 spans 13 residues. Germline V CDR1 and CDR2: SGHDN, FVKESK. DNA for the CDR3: TGTGCCAGCACCCAGGGGTTGACAGATACGCAGTATTTT. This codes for CASTQGLTDTQYF.

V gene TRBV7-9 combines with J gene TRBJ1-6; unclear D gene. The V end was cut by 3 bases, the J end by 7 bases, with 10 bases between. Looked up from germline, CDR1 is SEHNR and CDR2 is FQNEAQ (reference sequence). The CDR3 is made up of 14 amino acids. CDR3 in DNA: TGTGCCAGCAGCTTGGAGACGGGGAATTCACCCCTCCACTTT. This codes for CASSLETGNSPLHF. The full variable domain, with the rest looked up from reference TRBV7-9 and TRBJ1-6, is DTGVSQNPRHKITKRGQNVTFRCDPISEHNRLYWYRQTLGQGPEFLTYFQNEAQLEKSRLLSDRFSAERPKGSFSTLEIQRTEQGDSAMYLCASSLETGNSPLHFGNGTRLTVT.

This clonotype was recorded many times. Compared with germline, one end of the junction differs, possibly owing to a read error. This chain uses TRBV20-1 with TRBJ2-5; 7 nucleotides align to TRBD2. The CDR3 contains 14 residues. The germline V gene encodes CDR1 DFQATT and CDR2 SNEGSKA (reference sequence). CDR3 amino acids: CSVRVGAGGETQYF. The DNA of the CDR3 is TGCAGTGTTAGAGTAGGGGCCGGGGGGGAGACCCAGTACTTC.

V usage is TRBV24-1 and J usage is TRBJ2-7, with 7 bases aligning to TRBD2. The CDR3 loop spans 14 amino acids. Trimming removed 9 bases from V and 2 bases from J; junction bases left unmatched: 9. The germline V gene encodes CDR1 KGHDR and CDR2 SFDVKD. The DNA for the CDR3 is TGTGCCACCGGGGAGGGAGCTCCTACCTACGAGCAGTACTTC. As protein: CATGEGAPTYEQYF.

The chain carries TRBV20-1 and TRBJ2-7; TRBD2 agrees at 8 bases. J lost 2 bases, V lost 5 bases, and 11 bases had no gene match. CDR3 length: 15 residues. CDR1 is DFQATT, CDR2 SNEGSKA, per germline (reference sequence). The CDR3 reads CSAPSGPAGAYEQYF. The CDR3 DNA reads TGCAGTGCTCCCTCGGGCCCAGCGGGAGCCTACGAGCAGTACTTC.

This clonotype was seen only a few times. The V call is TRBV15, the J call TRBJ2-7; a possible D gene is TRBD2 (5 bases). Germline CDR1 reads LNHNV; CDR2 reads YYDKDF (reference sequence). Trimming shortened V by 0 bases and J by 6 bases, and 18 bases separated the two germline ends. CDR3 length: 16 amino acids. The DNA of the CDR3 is TGTGCCACCAGCAGAGATCGGCCAGGAGGACTCCTCGAGCAGTACTTC. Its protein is CATSRDRPGGLLEQYF.

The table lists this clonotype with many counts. For the CDR3, the DNA is TGTGCCAGCACCCCCGGGGGGGCAGATACGCAGTATTTT. This codes for CASTPGGADTQYF. The J gene is TRBJ2-3, the V gene TRBV12-3 or TRBV12-4, with 8 bases lining up with TRBD2. Trimming removed 7 bases from V and 4 bases from J; junction bases left unmatched: 4. The CDR3 consists of 13 residues.